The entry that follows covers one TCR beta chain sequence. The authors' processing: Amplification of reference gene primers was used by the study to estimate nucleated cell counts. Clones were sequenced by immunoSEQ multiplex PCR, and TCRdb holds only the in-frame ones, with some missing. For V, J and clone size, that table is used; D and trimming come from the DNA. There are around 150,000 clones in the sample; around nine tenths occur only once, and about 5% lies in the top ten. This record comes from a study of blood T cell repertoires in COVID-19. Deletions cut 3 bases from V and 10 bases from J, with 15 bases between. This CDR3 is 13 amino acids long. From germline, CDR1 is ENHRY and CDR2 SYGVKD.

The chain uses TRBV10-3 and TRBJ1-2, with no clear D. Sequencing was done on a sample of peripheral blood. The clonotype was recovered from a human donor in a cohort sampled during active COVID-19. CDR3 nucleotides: TGTGCCATCAGTGACGGGGAGGGCGAATACTACACCTTC. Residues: CAISDGEGEYYTF.